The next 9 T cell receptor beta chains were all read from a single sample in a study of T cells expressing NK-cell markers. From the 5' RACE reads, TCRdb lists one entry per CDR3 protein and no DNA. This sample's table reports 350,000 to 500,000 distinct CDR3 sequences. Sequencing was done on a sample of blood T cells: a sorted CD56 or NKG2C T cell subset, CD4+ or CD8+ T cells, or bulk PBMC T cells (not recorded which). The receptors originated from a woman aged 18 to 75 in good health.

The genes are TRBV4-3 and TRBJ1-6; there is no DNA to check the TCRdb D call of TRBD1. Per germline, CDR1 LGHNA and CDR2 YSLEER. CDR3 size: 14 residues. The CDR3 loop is CASSPGSGGSPLHF.

CDR3 protein: CASSPGDSNNYGYTF. The V and J genes are TRBV21-1 and TRBJ1-2; TCRdb reports TRBD1, a call that lacks DNA to check it against. TRBV21-1 is listed as a pseudogene. CDR3 length equals 15 residues.

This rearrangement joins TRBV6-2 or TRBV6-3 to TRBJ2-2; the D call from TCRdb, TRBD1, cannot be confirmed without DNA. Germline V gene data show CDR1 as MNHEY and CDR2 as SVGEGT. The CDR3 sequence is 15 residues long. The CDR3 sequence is CASSYAGVLTGELFF.

The CDR3: CASSSSTGGRYDTEAFF. The chain has TRBV5-1 and TRBJ1-1; TCRdb reports TRBD1, a call that lacks DNA to check it against. CDR1 and CDR2 from the germline V gene are SGHRS and YFSETQ. This CDR3 is 17 amino acids long. Full variable domain (rest looked up from reference TRBV5-1 and TRBJ1-1): KAGVTQTPRYLIKTRGQQVTLSCSPISGHRSVSWYQQTPGQGLQFLFEYFSETQRNKGNFPGRFSGRQFSNSRSEMNVSTLELGDSALYLCASSSSTGGRYDTEAFFGQGTRLTVV.

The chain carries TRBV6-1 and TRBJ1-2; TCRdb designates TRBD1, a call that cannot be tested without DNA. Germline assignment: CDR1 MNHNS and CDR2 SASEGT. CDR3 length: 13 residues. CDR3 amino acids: CASSSGGWDGYTF.

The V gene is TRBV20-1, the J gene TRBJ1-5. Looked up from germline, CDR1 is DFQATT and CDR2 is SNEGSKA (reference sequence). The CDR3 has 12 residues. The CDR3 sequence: CSGVGINQPQHF.

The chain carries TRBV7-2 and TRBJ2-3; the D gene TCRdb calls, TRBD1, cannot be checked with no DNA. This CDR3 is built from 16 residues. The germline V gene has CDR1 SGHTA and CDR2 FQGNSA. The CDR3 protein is CASSVVRDIGSDTQYF.

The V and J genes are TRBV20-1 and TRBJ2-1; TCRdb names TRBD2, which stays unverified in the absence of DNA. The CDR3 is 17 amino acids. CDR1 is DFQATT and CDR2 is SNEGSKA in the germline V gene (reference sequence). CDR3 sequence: CSARDLGTSGTYNEQFF.

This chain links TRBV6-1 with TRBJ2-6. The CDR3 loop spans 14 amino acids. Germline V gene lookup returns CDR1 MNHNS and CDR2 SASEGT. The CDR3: CASSSDPGANVLTF.